This T cell receptor beta chain came from a study of molecular identifiers for immune sequencing clone quantification (dated by TCRdb to about 2018). Some background on the complete study: For a replicate experiment, RNA from around 20,000 or 100,000 naive CD8 T cells was divided into five aliquots, of which four were sequenced. This methods study used CD8 T cells to benchmark TCR RNA copy counting and molecular-identifier clustering-based TCR repertoire sequencing (MIDCIRS).

Libraries of naive CD8 T cells were generated from about 19,000 to 1,100,000 sorted cells, with 10%, 30% or 50% of the purified RNA used. Naive CD8 T cells were FACS-sorted as CD8+CD4-CCR7+CD45RA+ on a BD FACSAria II into RLT Plus buffer. Roughly ten TCR copies' worth of Jurkat RNA were spiked into about 20,000-1,100,000 naive CD8 T cell samples to test detection sensitivity. Enrichment of CD8 T cells was done with RosetteSep CD8+ T Cell Enrichment Cocktail plus Ficoll-Paque, and ACK red cell lysis came afterward. The library came from PCR. The run used a NextSeq 500. Bulk TCR libraries were generated as previously described, with the TCR primers listed in Table S5 used. The Qiagen AllPrep DNA/RNA kit was used to purify total RNA. Reads from multiple sequencing runs of the same library were pooled before analysis. Per the authors' processing: Reads were retained only if an exact TCR constant sequence was present, and the retained reads were trimmed to 150 nt and grouped according to their 12-nt molecular barcodes. Reads inside each barcode group were sub-clustered using a 15% Levenshtein threshold, and a quality-weighted consensus sequence was constructed for each RNA molecule. Non-functional sequences were discarded, and so were lower-count sequences lying one edit away from another sequence. Barcode sub-clusters with fewer than 20% of the maximum read count were removed, based on fitting two negative binomial distributions. Clones were called with MiXCR by TCRdb after fastp trimmed the public reads at Q25, and only in-frame beta chains were retained. A single entry per CDR3 protein holds the most common genes and DNA from its merged rows. None of the V and J calls come from the authors' own analysis; TCRdb made them. The sample includes some 100,000 distinct CDR3 sequences, with around 33% observed a single time. The ten largest clones take up 4% to 5% of the sample.

The study at large found these results: In CMV-specific effector cells, clones with more than 20 RNA copies accounted for over 97% of molecules, whereas in naive cells such clones accounted for under 1%. The naive libraries included spiked-in Jurkat TCR RNA (about nine copies' worth), and this RNA is not part of the donor repertoire. About three recovered TCR RNA copies per cell were obtained by modeling, versus about 9.7 by digital PCR, implying a capture efficiency of approximately 30%. Without barcode sub-clustering, chimeric consensus sequences inflated TCR diversity; chimeras reached as high as 47%. Spiked-in Jurkat TCR RNA equivalent to a single cell was reported to be detectable even among fewer than 1.2 million naive CD8 T cells. Identical TCR molecules sharing a barcode could cause highly expanded clone sizes to be underestimated.

This clonotype was seen ten or more times. Its antigen is not yet known. No much larger clone exists at a distance of one base, and base qualities are not known. The source is a human donor in good health. Some libraries in this study had Jurkat cell RNA spiked in. The specimen sequenced was naive CD8+ T cells from blood, with Jurkat cell RNA spiked in. This specimen's cell subset or site label, per the study, means: FACS-sorted CD8+CD4-CCR7+CD45RA+ naive T cells.

The nucleotide sequence reads as follows: TGTGCCAGCAGCCCCGGGACTAGCGCGCACGAGCAGTACTTC. This gives the protein CASSPGTSAHEQYF. The chain is made from TRBV28 and TRBJ2-7; a stretch of 10 junction bases matches TRBD2. CDR1 and CDR2 were assigned from the germline V gene as MDHEN and SYDVKM. V is pruned by 6 bases and J by 5 bases, leaving 7 bases of the junction without a gene match. From the cysteine up to the phenylalanine, the CDR3 has a length of 14 residues. CDR3 DNA only is kept here, 42 bases in frame from base 1.